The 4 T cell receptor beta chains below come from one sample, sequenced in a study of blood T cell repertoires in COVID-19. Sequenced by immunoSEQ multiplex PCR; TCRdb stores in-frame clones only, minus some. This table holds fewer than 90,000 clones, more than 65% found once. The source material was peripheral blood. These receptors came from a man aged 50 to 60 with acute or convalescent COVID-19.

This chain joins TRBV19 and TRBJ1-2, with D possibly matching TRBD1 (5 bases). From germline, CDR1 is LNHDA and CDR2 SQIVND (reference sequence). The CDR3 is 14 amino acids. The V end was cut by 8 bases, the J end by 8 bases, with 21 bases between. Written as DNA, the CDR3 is TGTGCCAGTCGGACCGCTATGGGGCAGGAGGGCTACACCTTC. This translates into CASRTAMGQEGYTF.

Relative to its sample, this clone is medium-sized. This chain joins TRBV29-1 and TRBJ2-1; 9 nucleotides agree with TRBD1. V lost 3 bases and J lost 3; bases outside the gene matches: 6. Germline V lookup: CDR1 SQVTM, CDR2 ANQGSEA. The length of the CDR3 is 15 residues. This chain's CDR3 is CSVEGTGRNYNEQFF. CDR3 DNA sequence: TGCAGCGTTGAGGGGACAGGGAGAAACTACAATGAGCAGTTCTTC.

The DNA for the CDR3 is TGTGCCAGCAGCTCTCCGGGACAGGCCGAAAATGAGCAGTTCTTC. Translation: CASSSPGQAENEQFF. This chain joins TRBV5-6 and TRBJ2-1; 8 nucleotides agree with TRBD1. There are 15 residues in the CDR3. J lost 7 bases, V lost 3 bases, and 9 bases had no gene match. Germline V gives CDR1 SGHDT, CDR2 YYEEEE.

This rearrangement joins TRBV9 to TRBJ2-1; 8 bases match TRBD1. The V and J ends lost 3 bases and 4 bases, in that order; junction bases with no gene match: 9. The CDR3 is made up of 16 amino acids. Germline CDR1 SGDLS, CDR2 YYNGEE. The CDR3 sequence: CASSGGQGAVYNEQFF. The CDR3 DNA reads TGTGCCAGCAGCGGAGGACAGGGAGCCGTATACAATGAGCAGTTCTTC.